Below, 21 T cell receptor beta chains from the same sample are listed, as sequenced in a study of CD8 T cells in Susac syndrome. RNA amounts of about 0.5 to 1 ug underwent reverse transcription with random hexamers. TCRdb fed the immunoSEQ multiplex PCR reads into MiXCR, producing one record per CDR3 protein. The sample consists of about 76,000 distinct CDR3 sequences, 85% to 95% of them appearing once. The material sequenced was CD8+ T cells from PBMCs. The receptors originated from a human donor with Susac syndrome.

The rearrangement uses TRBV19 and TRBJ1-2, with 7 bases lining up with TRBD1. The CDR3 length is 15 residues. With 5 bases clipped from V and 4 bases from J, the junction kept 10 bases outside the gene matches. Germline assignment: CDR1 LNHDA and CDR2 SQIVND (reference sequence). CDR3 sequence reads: CASSARPTGAYGYTF. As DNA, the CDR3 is TGTGCCAGTAGTGCAAGGCCTACAGGGGCCTATGGCTACACCTTC.

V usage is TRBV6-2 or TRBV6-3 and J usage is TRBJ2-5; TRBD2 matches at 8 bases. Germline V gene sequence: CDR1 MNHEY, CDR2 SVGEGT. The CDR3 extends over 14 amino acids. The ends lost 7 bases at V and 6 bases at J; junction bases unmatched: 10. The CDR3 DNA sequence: TGTGCCAGCACACTGACTAGCGCGACGCAGACCCAGTACTTC. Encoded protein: CASTLTSATQTQYF.

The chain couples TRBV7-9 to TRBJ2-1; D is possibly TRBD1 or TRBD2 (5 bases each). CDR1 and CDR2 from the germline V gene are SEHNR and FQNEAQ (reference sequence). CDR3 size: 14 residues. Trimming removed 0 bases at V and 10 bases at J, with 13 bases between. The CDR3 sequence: CASSLAGDGYEQFF. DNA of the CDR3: TGTGCCAGCAGCTTAGCAGGGGACGGATACGAGCAGTTCTTC.

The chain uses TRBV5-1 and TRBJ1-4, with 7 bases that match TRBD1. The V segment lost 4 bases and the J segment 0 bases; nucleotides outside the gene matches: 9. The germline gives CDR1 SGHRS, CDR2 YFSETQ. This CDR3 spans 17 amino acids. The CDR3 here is CASSPSDRTTTNEKLFF. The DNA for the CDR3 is TGCGCCAGCAGCCCGTCGGACAGGACCACAACTAATGAAAAACTGTTTTTT.

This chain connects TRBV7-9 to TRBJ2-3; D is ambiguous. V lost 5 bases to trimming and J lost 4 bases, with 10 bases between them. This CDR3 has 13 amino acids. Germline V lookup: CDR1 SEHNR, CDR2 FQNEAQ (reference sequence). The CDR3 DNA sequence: TGTGCCAGCAGCGCCCCCGGATCAGATACGCAGTATTTT. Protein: CASSAPGSDTQYF.

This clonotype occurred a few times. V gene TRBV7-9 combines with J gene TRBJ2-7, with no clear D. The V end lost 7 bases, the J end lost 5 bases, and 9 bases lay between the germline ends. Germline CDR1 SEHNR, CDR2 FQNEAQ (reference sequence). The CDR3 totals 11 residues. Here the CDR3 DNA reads TGTGCCAGCACGTTCGGAAACGAGCAGTACTTC. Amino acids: CASTFGNEQYF.

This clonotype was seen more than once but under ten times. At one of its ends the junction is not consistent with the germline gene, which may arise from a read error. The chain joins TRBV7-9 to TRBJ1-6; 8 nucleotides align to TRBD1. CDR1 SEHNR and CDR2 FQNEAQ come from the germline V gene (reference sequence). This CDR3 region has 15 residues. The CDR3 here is CASSHYGTGDSPLHF. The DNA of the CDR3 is TGTGCCAGCAGCCATTACGGGACAGGAGACTCACCCCTCCATTTT.

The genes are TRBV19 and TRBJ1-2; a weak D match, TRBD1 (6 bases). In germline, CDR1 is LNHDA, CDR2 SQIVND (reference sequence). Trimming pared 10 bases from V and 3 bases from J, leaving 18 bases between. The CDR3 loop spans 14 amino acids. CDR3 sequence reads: CATHPSGAYYGYTF. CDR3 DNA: TGTGCCACACACCCCTCAGGGGCCTACTATGGCTACACCTTC.

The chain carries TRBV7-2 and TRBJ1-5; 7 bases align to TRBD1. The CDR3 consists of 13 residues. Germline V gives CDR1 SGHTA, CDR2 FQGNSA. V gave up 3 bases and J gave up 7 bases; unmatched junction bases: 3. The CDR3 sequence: CASSLNRGQPQHF. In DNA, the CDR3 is TGTGCCAGCAGCTTGAACAGGGGACAGCCCCAGCATTTT.

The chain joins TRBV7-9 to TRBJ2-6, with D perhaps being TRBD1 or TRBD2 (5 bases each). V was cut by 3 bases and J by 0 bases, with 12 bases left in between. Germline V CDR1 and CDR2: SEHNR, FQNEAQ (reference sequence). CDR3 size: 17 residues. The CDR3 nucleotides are TGTGCCAGCAGCTTGTGGGACCTCGGCTCTGGGGCCAACGTCCTGACTTTC. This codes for CASSLWDLGSGANVLTF.

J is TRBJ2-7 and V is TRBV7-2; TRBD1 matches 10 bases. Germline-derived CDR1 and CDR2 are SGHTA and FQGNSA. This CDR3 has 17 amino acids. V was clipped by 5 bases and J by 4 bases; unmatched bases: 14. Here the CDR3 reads CASSRPAGTGVWYEQYF. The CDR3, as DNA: TGTGCCAGCAGCCGACCGGCCGGGACAGGGGTCTGGTACGAGCAGTACTTC.

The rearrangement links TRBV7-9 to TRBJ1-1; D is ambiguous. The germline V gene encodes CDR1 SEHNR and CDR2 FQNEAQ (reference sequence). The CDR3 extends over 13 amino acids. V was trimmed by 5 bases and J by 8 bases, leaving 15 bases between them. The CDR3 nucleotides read TGTGCCAGCAGCGGAATCGACAACCCAGAAGCTTTCTTT. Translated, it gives CASSGIDNPEAFF.

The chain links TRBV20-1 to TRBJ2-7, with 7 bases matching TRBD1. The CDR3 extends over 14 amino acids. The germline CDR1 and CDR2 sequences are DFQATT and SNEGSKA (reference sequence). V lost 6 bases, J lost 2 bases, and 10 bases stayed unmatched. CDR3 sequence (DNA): TGCAGTGCCCCCTCCGGGACAGCAACCTACGAGCAGTACTTC. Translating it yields CSAPSGTATYEQYF.

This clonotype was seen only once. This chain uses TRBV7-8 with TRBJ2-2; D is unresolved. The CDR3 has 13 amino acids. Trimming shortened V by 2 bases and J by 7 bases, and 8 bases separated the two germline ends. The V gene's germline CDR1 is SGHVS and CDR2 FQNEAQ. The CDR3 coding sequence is TGTGCCAGCAGCTTAACGGACGGCGGGGAGCTGTTTTTT. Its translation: CASSLTDGGELFF.

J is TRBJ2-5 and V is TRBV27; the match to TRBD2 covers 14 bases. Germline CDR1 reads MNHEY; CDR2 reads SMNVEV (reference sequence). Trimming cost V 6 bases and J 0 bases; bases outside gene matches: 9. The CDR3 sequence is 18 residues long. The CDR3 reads CASRLRLAGGMYQETQYF. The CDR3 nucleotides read TGTGCCAGCAGACTACGACTAGCGGGGGGGATGTACCAAGAGACCCAGTACTTC.

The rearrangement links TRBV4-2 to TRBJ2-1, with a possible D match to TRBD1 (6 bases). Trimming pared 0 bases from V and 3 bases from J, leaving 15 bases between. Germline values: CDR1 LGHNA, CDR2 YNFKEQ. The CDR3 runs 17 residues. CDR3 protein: CASSQDREGGFYNEQFF. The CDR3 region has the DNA TGTGCCAGCAGCCAAGATCGGGAAGGGGGATTCTACAATGAGCAGTTCTTC.

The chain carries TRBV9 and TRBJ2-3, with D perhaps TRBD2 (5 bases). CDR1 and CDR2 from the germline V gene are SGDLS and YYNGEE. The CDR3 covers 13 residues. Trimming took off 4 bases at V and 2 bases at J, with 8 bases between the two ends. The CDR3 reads CASSRTPTDTQYF. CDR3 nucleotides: TGTGCCAGCAGCCGGACTCCCACAGATACGCAGTATTTT.

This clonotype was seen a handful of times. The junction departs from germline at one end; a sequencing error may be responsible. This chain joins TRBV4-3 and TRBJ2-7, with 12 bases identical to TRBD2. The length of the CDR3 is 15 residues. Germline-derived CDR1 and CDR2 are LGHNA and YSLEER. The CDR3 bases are TGTGCCAGCAGCCAGGGACTAGCGGGTTCCTACGAGCAGTACTTC. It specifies CASSQGLAGSYEQYF.

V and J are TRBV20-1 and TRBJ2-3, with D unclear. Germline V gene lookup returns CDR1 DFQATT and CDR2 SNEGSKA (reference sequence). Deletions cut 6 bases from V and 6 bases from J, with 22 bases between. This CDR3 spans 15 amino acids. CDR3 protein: CSAPVRSGKGDTQYF. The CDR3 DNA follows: TGCAGTGCCCCCGTTAGGTCTGGGAAAGGGGATACGCAGTATTTT.

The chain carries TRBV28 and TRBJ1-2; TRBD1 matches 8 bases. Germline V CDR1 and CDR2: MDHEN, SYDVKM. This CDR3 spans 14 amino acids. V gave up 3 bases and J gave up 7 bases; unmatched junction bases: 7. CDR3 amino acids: CASSFRTGLSGYTF. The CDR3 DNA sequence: TGTGCCAGCAGTTTCCGGACAGGGTTGAGTGGCTACACCTTC.

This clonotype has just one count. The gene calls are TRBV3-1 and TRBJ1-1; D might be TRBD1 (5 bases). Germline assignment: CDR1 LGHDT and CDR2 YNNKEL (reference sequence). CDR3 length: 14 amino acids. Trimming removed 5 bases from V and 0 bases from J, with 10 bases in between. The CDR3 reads CASSSRDLNTEAFF. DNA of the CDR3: TGTGCCAGCAGCTCCCGGGACTTGAACACTGAAGCTTTCTTT.